This is a list of T cell receptor beta chains from one sample in a study of shared clonotypes between healthy human individuals. Assay used: immunoSEQ multiplex PCR; TCRdb lists only in-frame clones, some missing. The table lists about 2.4 million clones, 90% to 95% of them singletons, with 0.11% to 0.15% in the top ten. The specimen sequenced was naive CD4+ T cells sorted from blood. The receptors shown here come from a man aged 18 to 30 in good health. Each CDR3 is given with its conserved first and last residue.

cdr3_aa v_call cdr3_length
CASSSLELGGGGYTF TRBV6-5 15
CASSSLPKRGYQETQYF TRBV7-2 17
CAGEDSPYEQYF TRBV7-9 12
CASSQGLQFRDGNTIYF TRBV4-3 17
CAWSVRGQRYEQYF TRBV30 14
CASSPIGRFNEQFF TRBV5-4 14
CASSLGGLANEKLFF TRBV5-1 15
CASSQRLSTDTQYF TRBV14 14
CASSFNRGRTDTQYF TRBV6-5 15
CASSGTGIKFF TRBV7-2 11
CASRASGGTANYGYTF TRBV14 16
CATSRERGRNQPQHF TRBV15 15
CASSLNGPSSEQYF TRBV6-5 14
CASSLGLAGTDTQYF TRBV7-7 15
CASSFTGTSSYEQYF TRBV7-2 15
CASLPAGDGYNEQFF TRBV18 15
CASSTKGAEQFF TRBV6-5 12
CASSLHTTSTDTQYF TRBV5-4 15
CASSPGVAEFYEQYF TRBV11-2 15
CASNGLAELEQYF TRBV7-9 13
CATSSVDRGEETQYF TRBV15 15
CASNIVGGPGSEQYF TRBV7-2 15
CASSPPAGSGANVLTF TRBV5-1 16
CASSYGTGGTEAFF TRBV6-5 14
CASSQGRREATDTQYF TRBV9 16
CAWKRVKMGMSYNEQFF TRBV30 17
CASSLAASGRGADTQYF TRBV7-9 17
CAWSVQDRAYEQYF TRBV30 14
CAWSGGGGPGNTIYF TRBV30 15
CASRAPTGDQPQHF TRBV6-1 14
CASSELGGKETQYF TRBV6-1 14